The rows below give T cell receptor beta chains drawn from one sample of a study of blood T cell repertoires in COVID-19. Here immunoSEQ multiplex PCR was the method, and the copy in TCRdb shows in-frame clones only, minus some. The repertoire holds over 35,000 clones, with 85% to 95% as singletons. The sample consisted of peripheral blood. The receptors stem from a man over 45 with active COVID-19. Both conserved end residues are part of each CDR3. The D gene is left open where the match is weak. Rows may omit the clone size; those that give it use once, few, many or a size class.

TRBV7-2	TRBD2	TRBJ2-5	NA	TGTGCCAGCAGCTTAGGTTTCGCTAGCGGGGTACTCCAAGAGACCCAGTACTTC	CASSLGFASGVLQETQYF
TRBV18	NA	TRBJ1-2	NA	TGTGCCAGCTCTCAAGGACCCGAGGGATATGGCTACACCTTC	CASSQGPEGYGYTF
TRBV3-1/TRBV3-2	NA	TRBJ1-2	NA	TGTGCCAGCAGCCAAGCGACAGGTCCGCGCTATGGCTACACCTTC	CASSQATGPRYGYTF
TRBV5-6	TRBD1	TRBJ1-2	NA	TGTGCCAGCAGCTCGACAGGGGGCGCGAGGGGCTACACCTTC	CASSSTGGARGYTF
TRBV28	NA	TRBJ1-5	NA	NA	CASSFGPGAYSNQPQHF
TRBV28	NA	TRBJ1-5	NA	TGTGCCAGCAGTGTCGCTCCAGGGGACCAGCCCCAGCATTTT	CASSVAPGDQPQHF
TRBV24-1	TRBD1	TRBJ2-6	once	TGTGCCACCAGTGAACCGGGACAGTTCTCTGGGGCCAACGTCCTGACTTTC	CATSEPGQFSGANVLTF
TRBV5-1	TRBD1	TRBJ2-7	NA	TGCGCCAGCAGCTACGGGGCCAGGACAGGCGAAACCTACGAGCAGTACTTC	CASSYGARTGETYEQYF
TRBV18	NA	TRBJ2-1	NA	TGTGCCAGCTCACTCTTTCGGGACAATGAGCAGTTCTTC	CASSLFRDNEQFF
TRBV11-3	NA	TRBJ1-1	NA	TGTGCCAGCAGCTTAGGAGGGAGGGCTGAAGCTTTCTTT	CASSLGGRAEAFF
TRBV5-5	NA	TRBJ2-1	NA	TGTGCCAGCAGCTTGGCCGAGAGCCCTGAGCAGTTCTTC	CASSLAESPEQFF
TRBV4-2	NA	TRBJ2-2	NA	TGTGCCAGCAGCCAAGAATTTCGGGGGAAGGTTGGGGAGCTGTTTTTT	CASSQEFRGKVGELFF
TRBV7-8	TRBD2	TRBJ2-2	NA	TGTGCCAGCAGCTTACCGGGGACTAGCGGGAGTTCGAACACCGGGGAGCTGTTTTTT	CASSLPGTSGSSNTGELFF
TRBV6-5	NA	TRBJ2-2	NA	TGTGCCAGCACCGAGGAGGGGCGGGGGGAGCTGTTTTTT	CASTEEGRGELFF
TRBV5-1	TRBD2	TRBJ2-1	NA	TGCGCCAGCAGCGGGAGGCGGGAGTCGGGCAACAATGAGCAGTTCTTC	CASSGRRESGNNEQFF
TRBV28	TRBD1	TRBJ2-7	NA	TGTGCCAGCAGTTTGGGACAGGGACTGCTAAACGAGCAGTACTTC	CASSLGQGLLNEQYF
TRBV2	NA	TRBJ2-3	NA	TGTGCCAGCAGGGCCGACTTGGGTACGCAGTATTTT	CASRADLGTQYF
TRBV19	NA	TRBJ2-6	once	TGTGCCAGTAGTTTAAGACGGGACACCTCTGGGGCCAACGTCCTGACTTTC	CASSLRRDTSGANVLTF
TRBV5-6	TRBD2	TRBJ2-5	NA	TGTGCCAGCAGCAAGGGGACTAGCGGGATCGTCGAGACCCAGTACTTC	CASSKGTSGIVETQYF
TRBV7-8	TRBD1	TRBJ1-5	NA	TGTGCCAGCAGCCTCGACAGGGTTGGACAGCCCCAGCATTTT	CASSLDRVGQPQHF
TRBV18	TRBD1	TRBJ1-1	NA	TGTGCCAGCTCACCCGACAGGGTCGAGACTGAAGCTTTCTTT	CASSPDRVETEAFF
TRBV12-5	NA	TRBJ1-5	NA	TGTGCTAGTGGTTTGGACGGTTTCAATCAGCCCCAGCATTTT	CASGLDGFNQPQHF
TRBV19	TRBD1	TRBJ2-6	NA	TGTGCCAGTAGTAGAACAGGGGCTGGGGCCAACGTCCTGACTTTC	CASSRTGAGANVLTF
TRBV28	NA	TRBJ1-2	NA	TGTGCCAGCGGACTGATCTATGGCTACACCTTC	CASGLIYGYTF
TRBV28	NA	TRBJ2-3	NA	TGTGCCAGCAGTTTACGCCCGGGGCGGGATACAGATACGCAGTATTTT	CASSLRPGRDTDTQYF
TRBV5-1	TRBD1	TRBJ2-7	NA	TGCGCCAGCAGCAAGCCCGGACAGGGTTCCTACGAGCAGTACTTC	CASSKPGQGSYEQYF
TRBV27	TRBD2	TRBJ2-7	once	TGTGCCAGCAATATAACTACACACGGACTAGCGGGATACGAGCAGTACTTC	CASNITTHGLAGYEQYF
TRBV19	NA	TRBJ1-4	NA	TGTGCCAGTAGTCACGGTGAAAAACTGTTTTTT	CASSHGEKLFF
TRBV21-1	NA	TRBJ1-5	NA	TGTGCCAGCAGCTTTCCGGGACGGGGGACCAATCAGCCCCAGCATTTT	CASSFPGRGTNQPQHF
TRBV10-1	NA	TRBJ1-1	NA	TGCGCCAGCAGTGCATACAGGGCGAACACTGAAGCTTTCTTT	CASSAYRANTEAFF
TRBV11-2	NA	TRBJ1-2	NA	TGTGCCGGTCTGAGGGGCTACACCTTC	CAGLRGYTF